This T cell receptor (beta chain) was recorded in a study of beta chain features in type 1 diabetes. This clone has only a few counts. The V end was cut by 3 bases, the J end by 4 bases, with 20 bases between. The CDR3 sequence is 17 residues long. Looked up from germline, CDR1 is SGDLS and CDR2 is YYNGEE. The study reverse transcribed the entire isolated RNA, so it sequenced expressed TCRB transcripts. Here immunoSEQ multiplex PCR was the method, and the copy in TCRdb shows in-frame clones only, minus some. Here the sample spans 810,000 or so clones, about a sixth being singletons. The chain has TRBV9 and TRBJ2-1, with D possibly TRBD2 on 6 matching bases. This clonotype was obtained from a woman in her late teens or twenties in good health. Source material: naive CD4+ T cells from blood. The CDR3 region is CASSDRDFFGLYNEQFF. Written as DNA, the CDR3 is TGTGCCAGCAGCGACCGGGACTTTTTTGGCCTTTACAATGAGCAGTTCTTC.